This TCR beta chain was obtained from a study of cytomegalovirus exposure and HLA in healthy donors (dated by TCRdb to about 2017). Regarding the study in general: According to an earlier analysis of 587 of the donors, about 179 million T cells yielded 117 million unique TCR beta sequences and 250 to 350 Gb of sequence data. An early release covering some 640 HLA-typed donors comprised 250 to 350 gigabases of sequencing data and approximately 85 million unique TCR sequences. Of the roughly 410 genotyped donors, 70% to 90% were placed in the genetic ancestry cluster associated with self-reported Caucasian donors. The study was designed to test whether signatures of past pathogen exposure could be identified by cataloging public T cell receptors. Using immunosequencing, the study profiled T cell repertoires from about 650 subjects and related those repertoires to cytomegalovirus serostatus. Along with the approximately 600-subject first cohort, a separate validation cohort of over a hundred different subjects was used. High-throughput TCR immunosequencing, statistical association of individual TCRs with disease status, and machine learning were combined to predict cytomegalovirus infection status. To study patterns of TCR occurrence, a later analysis re-analyzed previously published TCR beta repertoires from around 660 donors and added high-resolution HLA genotyping. Rather than drawing on any new phenotypic data, the later analysis identified candidate immune exposures from TCR beta sequences and the way those sequences occurred across donors. An earlier analysis of about 600 of the donors used high-throughput TCR beta sequencing to judge whether each TCR beta V gene segment behaved as functional or pseudogenic. Alongside the repertoire data, information on donor age, sex, ethnicity and CMV serostatus was compiled. In a later genetic analysis, genome-wide SNP genotypes for 398 of the 666 donors were used, and that subset was treated as a discovery cohort. All discovery cohort repertoires had been generated on a single sequencing platform. Class I and class II HLA loci were covered by the typing at four-digit resolution. Typing coverage varied by locus: 629-630 donors for A, B, C, DRB1 and DQB1; more than 500 for DQA1; approximately 610 for DPA1; more than 450 for DPB1. Roughly five DR-DQ haplotypes were handled as single units for association and clustering because linkage in the cohort was strong. Across approximately 400 genotyped donors of the cohort, an average of roughly 230,000 unique TCR beta nucleotide sequences per donor were sequenced, and roughly 20% of those sequences were non-productive. Points the paper makes about the study in general: The classifier was reported to diagnose cytomegalovirus status with high specificity and sensitivity in both the original and validation cohorts. In a later analysis, HLA-associated TCR beta chains were found to be more clonally expanded and to have lower generation probabilities than equally common non-associated chains. According to a later analysis, most CMV-associated TCR beta chains appeared to be HLA-restricted, and the HLA associations seemed to be driven largely by CMV exposure. A total of 164 TCR beta chains were listed by the study as associated with cytomegalovirus. In a later genetic analysis, fewer N-insertions in productive TCRs were reported among donors in an Asian-associated ancestry cluster than the 666-donor mean. Because counts were too low, about 17 rarely observed V segments, including chromosome 9 orphons, were excluded from the earlier analysis of some 540 of the donors. According to a later analysis, parvovirus B19, influenza, CMV and Epstein-Barr virus appeared linked to several top co-occurrence clusters. An earlier analysis of approximately 600 of the donors showed that most TCR beta V segments appeared in productive rearrangements either about 87% or about 30% of the time, which broadly matched IMGT annotations. Across donors, most TCR sequences were observed very rarely, whereas some public TCRs were present in many individuals. Specific HLA alleles were associated with around 18,000 TCR beta sequences at a false discovery rate of 0.05 in a later analysis. Immune exposure information for the cohort was limited to CMV serostatus. Because HLA typing was missing for some donors at each locus, association tests included only the typed subset. This cohort had only TCR beta chains sequenced, and the lack of alpha or paired-chain data limited which features could be detected. Presence/absence analyses assumed roughly uniform sequencing depth across donors, an assumption that may not hold. An association between a missense DCLRE1C variant and V-gene and J-gene trimming of TCR beta chains was found in a later genetic analysis and replicated in an independent cohort. In vitro tests confirmed that three of the cytomegalovirus-associated TCR beta chains recognize cytomegalovirus antigens. Correlated functional status among segregating V segments might be attributable to linkage disequilibrium, but an unknown experimental factor could not be ruled out. The 87-base-pair reads could not distinguish some IMGT-functional V segments, including TRBV6-2 and TRBV6-3, so those segments were excluded. A later analysis found that TCR association rates varied across HLA loci, with DRB1 alleles showing the most associated TCRs and HLA-C alleles the fewest. It was suggested by the authors that the approach could potentially be generalized to other disease states and immunological phenotypes. A cluster of highly shared sequence variants was judged likely to represent a technical artifact of the sequencing pipeline. When HLA alleles, especially DR and DQ, strongly co-occurred, TCR associations were difficult to assign to individual alleles. A further reported finding was that TCR beta sequences accurately predicted the HLA-A and HLA-B alleles for most subjects in the first cohort.

Including the terminal cysteine and phenylalanine, the CDR3 comprises 16 residues. Left in the record is the CDR3 DNA by itself, 48 bases read in frame from the first base. Via the germline V gene, CDR1 is SGHRS and CDR2 YFSETQ. Trimming removed 2 bases from V and 6 bases from J; the gene matches leave 12 bases unexplained. In total, 630 or so healthy bone marrow donors made up the cohort. At the time of sampling, every cohort member was nominally healthy, though immune exposures that went unrecorded were likely present. The donor tested CMV seropositive, placing the donor among the roughly 300 seropositive members of the cohort. A peripheral blood sample was provided by each donor, and peripheral blood mononuclear cells were used for TCR beta sequencing. Genomic DNA was extracted from the blood cell samples with the Qiagen DNeasy Blood Extraction Kit. Libraries were prepared through the immunoSEQ multiplex PCR assay. The multiplex PCR relied on a mix of 60 forward primers for TCR Vbeta segments and 13 reverse primers for TCR Jbeta segments. A multiplex PCR assay on genomic DNA amplified the CDR3 region of rearranged TCR beta genes. The amplified TCR beta libraries were sequenced on the Illumina HiSeq System as 87-base-pair reads. The original methods were these. In a later analysis, tens of millions of unique TCR beta chains were counted across the roughly 610 repertoires, and roughly 11 million of these chains were shared by at least two donors. Raw reads were error-corrected and collapsed into unique sequences with a nearest-neighbor algorithm that merged closely related sequences to remove PCR and sequencing errors. Alignment of CDR3 sequences to IMGT reference sequences was used to assign V, D and J gene segments. For a sequence to be retained, at least a six-nucleotide match to both a V gene segment and a J gene segment was required. Rearrangements were called productive when the CDR3 lacked stop codons and stayed in frame with V and J; all others were non-productive. Following IMGT convention, CDR3 was defined as the stretch from the second conserved V-encoded cysteine to the conserved J-encoded phenylalanine. In an earlier analysis of around 640 of the donors, sequences lacking an unambiguous match to a single V gene segment were excluded. In an earlier analysis of 587 of the donors, V segments were called functional above 56.7% productive rearrangements and were called segregating when the between-donor standard deviation exceeded 5%. A statistical classification framework was built to diagnose cytomegalovirus status from the catalog of TCR beta chain sequences. In a later analysis, TCR nucleotide sequences were compared against IMGT/GENE-DB human TR gene sequences so that V and J genes could be assigned. Using the TCRdist pipeline, a later analysis assigned CDR3 sequences along with most-parsimonious VDJ recombination scenarios. A later analysis defined each TCR beta chain by its CDR3 amino acid sequence plus V-gene family, and excluded reads lacking a unique V-gene family. In a later analysis, 450 to 600 highly shared, low-generation-probability nucleotide sequences were removed to address suspected cross-contamination and a sequencing artifact. For each public chain, a later analysis derived a clonal expansion index from normalized ranks of inferred template counts within each repertoire. Generation probabilities in a later analysis came from a VDJ recombination model fitted to out-of-frame rearrangements, and those results were checked against IGoR. Hypergeometric tests were used in a later analysis to score TCR-TCR, TCR-HLA and TCR-CMV co-occurrence, with a repertoire-size bias correction applied to the TCR pairs. False discovery rates were estimated in a later analysis by permuting HLA or CMV assignments 20 times. In a later analysis, co-occurring TCRs were grouped using DBSCAN, with TCRdist sequence similarity added in when clustering inside HLA-allele-positive subsets. Repertoires with fewer than 30,000 or more than 120,000 public chains were left out of co-occurrence clustering, as were about five repertoires with anomalous nucleotide sharing. TCRdb's version of the immuneACCESS table is confined to in-frame rearrangements and falls short of the full clone set. An unresolved V gene accounts for under half of the shortfall where checked; the remainder is of unknown origin. V, J and clone size are taken as reported in that table, and D and trimming were inferred from the DNA itself. The sample includes 150,000 to 180,000 clones, with approximately 80% observed a single time. The ten largest clones take up approximately 5.6% of the sample.

Notes on this clone: Its antigen remains unidentified. The input lacks base qualities; no much larger clone sits a single base away.

Recombination joined TRBV5-1 with TRBJ2-7; 9 bases in the junction line up with TRBD2. The sample consisted of PBMCs. This receptor was taken from a woman aged 40 to 49 in good health and CMV-seropositive. The bases read TGCGCCAGCAGCTTCCTGGCTAGCGGGAACCCGCTCGAGCAGTACTTC. Translated, this gives CASSFLASGNPLEQYF.